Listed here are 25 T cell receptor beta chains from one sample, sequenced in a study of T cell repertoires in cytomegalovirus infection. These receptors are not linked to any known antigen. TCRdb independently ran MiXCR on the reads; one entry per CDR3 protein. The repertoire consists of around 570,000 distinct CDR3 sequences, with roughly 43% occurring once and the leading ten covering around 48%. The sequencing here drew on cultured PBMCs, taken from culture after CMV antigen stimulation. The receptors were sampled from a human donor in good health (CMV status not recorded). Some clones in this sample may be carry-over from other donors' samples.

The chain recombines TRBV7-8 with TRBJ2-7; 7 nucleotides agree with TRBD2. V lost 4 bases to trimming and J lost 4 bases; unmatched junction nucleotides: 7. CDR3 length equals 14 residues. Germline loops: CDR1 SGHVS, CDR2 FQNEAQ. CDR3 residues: CASSSGGSGYEQYF. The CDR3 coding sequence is TGTGCCAGCAGCTCGGGCGGGAGCGGATACGAGCAGTACTTC.

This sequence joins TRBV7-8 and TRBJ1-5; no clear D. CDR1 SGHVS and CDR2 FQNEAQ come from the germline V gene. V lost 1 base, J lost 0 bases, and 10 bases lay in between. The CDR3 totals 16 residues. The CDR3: CASSLVRSYSNQPQHF. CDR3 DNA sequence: TGTGCCAGCAGCTTAGTCAGAAGCTATAGCAATCAGCCCCAGCATTTT.

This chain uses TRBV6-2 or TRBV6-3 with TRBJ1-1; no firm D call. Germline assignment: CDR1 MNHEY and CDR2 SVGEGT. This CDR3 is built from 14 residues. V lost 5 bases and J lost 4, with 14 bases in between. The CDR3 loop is CASSMQYLATEAFF. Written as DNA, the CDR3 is TGTGCCAGCAGTATGCAATATTTGGCCACTGAAGCTTTCTTT.

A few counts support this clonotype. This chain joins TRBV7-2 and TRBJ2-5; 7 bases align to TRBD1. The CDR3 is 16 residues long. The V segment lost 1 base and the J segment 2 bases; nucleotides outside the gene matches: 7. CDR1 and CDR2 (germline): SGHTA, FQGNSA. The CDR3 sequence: CASSLVSARGQETQYF. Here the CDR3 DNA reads TGTGCCAGCAGCTTAGTTTCCGCCAGGGGGCAAGAGACCCAGTACTTC.

DNA of the CDR3: TGCAGCGGGAGCGGAAGGAAAGAGACCCAGTACTTC. Encoded protein: CSGSGRKETQYF. The chain employs TRBV20-1 and TRBJ2-5; D might be TRBD2 (6 bases). Germline values: CDR1 DFQATT, CDR2 SNEGSKA (reference sequence). The CDR3 runs to 12 residues.

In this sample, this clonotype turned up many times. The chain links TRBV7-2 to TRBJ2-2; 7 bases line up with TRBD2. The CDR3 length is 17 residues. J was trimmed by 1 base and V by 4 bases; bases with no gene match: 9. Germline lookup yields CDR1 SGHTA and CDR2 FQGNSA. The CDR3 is CASSWGLTSLNTGELFF. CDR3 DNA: TGTGCCAGCAGCTGGGGGTTGACTAGCCTGAACACCGGGGAGCTGTTTTTT. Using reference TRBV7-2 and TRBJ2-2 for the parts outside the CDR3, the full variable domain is GAGVSQSPSNKVTEKGKDVELRCDPISGHTALYWYRQSLGQGLEFLIYFQGNSAPDKSGLPSDRFSAERTGGSVSTLTIQRTQQEDSAVYLCASSWGLTSLNTGELFFGEGSRLTVL.

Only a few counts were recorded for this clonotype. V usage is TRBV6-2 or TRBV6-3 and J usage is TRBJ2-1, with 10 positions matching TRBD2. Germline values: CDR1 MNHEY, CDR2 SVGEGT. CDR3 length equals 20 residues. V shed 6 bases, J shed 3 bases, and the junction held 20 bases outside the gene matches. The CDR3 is CASSTDRTSGVGVLYNEQFF. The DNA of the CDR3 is TGTGCCAGCAGCACCGACCGGACTAGCGGAGTCGGAGTCCTCTACAATGAGCAGTTCTTC.

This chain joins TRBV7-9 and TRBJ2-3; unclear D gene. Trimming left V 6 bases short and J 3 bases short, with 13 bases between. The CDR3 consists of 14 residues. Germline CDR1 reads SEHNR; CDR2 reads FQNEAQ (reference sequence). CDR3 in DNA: TGTGCCAGCAGACCACCTGGAGAGACAGATACGCAGTATTTT. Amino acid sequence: CASRPPGETDTQYF.

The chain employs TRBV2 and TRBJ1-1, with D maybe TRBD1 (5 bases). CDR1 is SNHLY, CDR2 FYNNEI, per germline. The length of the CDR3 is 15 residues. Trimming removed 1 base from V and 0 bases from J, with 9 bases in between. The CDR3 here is CASSEGGLMNTEAFF. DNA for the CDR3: TGTGCCAGCAGTGAAGGGGGCCTGATGAACACTGAAGCTTTCTTT.

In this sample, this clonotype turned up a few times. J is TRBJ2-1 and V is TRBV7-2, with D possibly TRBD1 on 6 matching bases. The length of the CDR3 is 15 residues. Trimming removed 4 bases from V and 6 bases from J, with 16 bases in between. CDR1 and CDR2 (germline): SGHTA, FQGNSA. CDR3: CASSYPRTVINEQFF. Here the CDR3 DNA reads TGTGCCAGCAGCTACCCCCGGACAGTGATCAATGAGCAGTTCTTC. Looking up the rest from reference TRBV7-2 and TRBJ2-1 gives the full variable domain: GAGVSQSPSNKVTEKGKDVELRCDPISGHTALYWYRQSLGQGLEFLIYFQGNSAPDKSGLPSDRFSAERTGGSVSTLTIQRTQQEDSAVYLCASSYPRTVINEQFFGPGTRLTVL.

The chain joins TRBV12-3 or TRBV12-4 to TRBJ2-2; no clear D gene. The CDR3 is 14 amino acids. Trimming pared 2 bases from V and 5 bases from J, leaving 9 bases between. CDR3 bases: TGTGCCAGCAGTTTAATTCAGGCGACCGGGGAGCTGTTTTTT. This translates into CASSLIQATGELFF.

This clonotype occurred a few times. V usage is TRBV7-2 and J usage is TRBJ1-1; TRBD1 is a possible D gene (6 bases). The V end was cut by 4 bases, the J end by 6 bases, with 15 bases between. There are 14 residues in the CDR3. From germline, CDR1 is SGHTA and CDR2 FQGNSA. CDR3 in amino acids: CASSWRGRGAEAFF. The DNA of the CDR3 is TGTGCCAGCAGCTGGCGGGGGCGAGGGGCTGAAGCTTTCTTT.

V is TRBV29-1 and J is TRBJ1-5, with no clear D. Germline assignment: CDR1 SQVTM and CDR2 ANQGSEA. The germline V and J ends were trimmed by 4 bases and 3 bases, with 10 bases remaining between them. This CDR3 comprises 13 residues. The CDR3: CSVGEQYNQPQHF. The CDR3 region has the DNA TGCAGCGTTGGTGAGCAATACAATCAGCCCCAGCATTTT. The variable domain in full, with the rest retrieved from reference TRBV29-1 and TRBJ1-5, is SAVISQKPSRDICQRGTSLTIQCQVDSQVTMMFWYRQQPGQSLTLIATANQGSEATYESGFVIDKFPISRPNLTFSTLTVSNMSPEDSSIYLCSVGEQYNQPQHFGDGTRLSIL.

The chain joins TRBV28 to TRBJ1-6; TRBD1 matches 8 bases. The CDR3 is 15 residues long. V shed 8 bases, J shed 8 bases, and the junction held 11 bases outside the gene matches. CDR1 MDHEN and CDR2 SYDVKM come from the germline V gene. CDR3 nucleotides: TGTGCCAGCCATTGGGCAGGGGGCGCGTATTCACCCCTCCACTTT. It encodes CASHWAGGAYSPLHF.

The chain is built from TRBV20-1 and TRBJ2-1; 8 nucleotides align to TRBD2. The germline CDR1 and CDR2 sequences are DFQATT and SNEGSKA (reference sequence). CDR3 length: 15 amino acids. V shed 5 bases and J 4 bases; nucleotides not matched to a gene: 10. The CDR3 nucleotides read TGCAGTGCTTTTCGACTAGCGCGTCCTTACAATGAGCAGTTCTTC. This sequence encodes CSAFRLARPYNEQFF.

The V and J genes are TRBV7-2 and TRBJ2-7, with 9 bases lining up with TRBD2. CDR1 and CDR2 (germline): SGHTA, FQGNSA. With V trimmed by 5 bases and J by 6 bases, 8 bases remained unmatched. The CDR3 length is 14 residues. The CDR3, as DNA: TGTGCCAGCAGCGGCGGGGGGGCCATGTTCGAGCAGTACTTC. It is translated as CASSGGGAMFEQYF. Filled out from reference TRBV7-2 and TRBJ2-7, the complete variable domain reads GAGVSQSPSNKVTEKGKDVELRCDPISGHTALYWYRQSLGQGLEFLIYFQGNSAPDKSGLPSDRFSAERTGGSVSTLTIQRTQQEDSAVYLCASSGGGAMFEQYFGPGTRLTVT.

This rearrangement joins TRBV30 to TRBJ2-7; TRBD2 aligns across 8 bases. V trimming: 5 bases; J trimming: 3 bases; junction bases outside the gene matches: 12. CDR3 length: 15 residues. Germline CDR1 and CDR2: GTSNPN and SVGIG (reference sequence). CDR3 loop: CAWLGGGPFNYEQYF. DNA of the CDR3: TGTGCCTGGCTCGGGGGGGGGCCTTTTAACTACGAGCAGTACTTC. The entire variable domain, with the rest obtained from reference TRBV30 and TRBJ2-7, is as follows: SQTIHQWPATLVQPVGSPLSLECTVEGTSNPNLYWYRQAAGRGLQLLFYSVGIGQISSEVPQNLSASRPQDRQFILSSKKLLLSDSGFYLCAWLGGGPFNYEQYFGPGTRLTVT.

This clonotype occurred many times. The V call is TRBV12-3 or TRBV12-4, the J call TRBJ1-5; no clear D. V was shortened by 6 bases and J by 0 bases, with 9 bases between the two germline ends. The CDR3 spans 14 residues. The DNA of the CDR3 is TGTGCCAGCAGCTTACAGTATAGCAATCAGCCCCAGCATTTT. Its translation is CASSLQYSNQPQHF.

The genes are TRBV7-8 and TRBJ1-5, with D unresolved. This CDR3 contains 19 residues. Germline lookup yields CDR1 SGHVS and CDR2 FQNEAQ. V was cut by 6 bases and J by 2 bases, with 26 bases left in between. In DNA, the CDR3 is TGTGCCAGCAGTCTTCTTATGGCCGTAACCACGGACGGCAATCAGCCCCAGCATTTT. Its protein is CASSLLMAVTTDGNQPQHF. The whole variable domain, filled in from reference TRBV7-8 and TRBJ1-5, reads GAGVSQSPRYKVAKRGQDVALRCDPISGHVSLFWYQQALGQGPEFLTYFQNEAQLDKSGLPSDRFFAERPEGSVSTLKIQRTQQEDSAVYLCASSLLMAVTTDGNQPQHFGDGTRLSIL.

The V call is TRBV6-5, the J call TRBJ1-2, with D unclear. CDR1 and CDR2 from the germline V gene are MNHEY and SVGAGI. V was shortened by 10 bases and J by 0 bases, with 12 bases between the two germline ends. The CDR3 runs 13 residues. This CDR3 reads CATTDGSNYGYTF. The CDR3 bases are TGTGCCACCACAGACGGATCTAACTATGGCTACACCTTC.

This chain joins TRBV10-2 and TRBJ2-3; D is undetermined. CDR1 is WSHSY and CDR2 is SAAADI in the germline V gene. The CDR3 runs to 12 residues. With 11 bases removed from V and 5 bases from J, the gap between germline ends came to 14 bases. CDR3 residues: CASRPDEDTQYF. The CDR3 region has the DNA TGCGCCTCTAGACCAGACGAAGATACGCAGTATTTT.

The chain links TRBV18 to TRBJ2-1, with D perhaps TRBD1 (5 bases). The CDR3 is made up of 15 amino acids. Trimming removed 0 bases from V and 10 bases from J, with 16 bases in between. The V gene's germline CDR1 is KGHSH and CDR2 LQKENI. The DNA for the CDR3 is TGTGCCAGCTCACCACCGGAAGACAACCGACAGGAGCAGTTCTTC. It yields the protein CASSPPEDNRQEQFF.

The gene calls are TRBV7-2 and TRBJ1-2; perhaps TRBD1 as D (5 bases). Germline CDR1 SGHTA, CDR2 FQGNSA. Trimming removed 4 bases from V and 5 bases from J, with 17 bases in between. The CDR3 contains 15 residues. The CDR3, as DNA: TGTGCCAGCAGCTCAGGACACGCCGGCCTATATGGCTACACCTTC. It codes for CASSSGHAGLYGYTF.

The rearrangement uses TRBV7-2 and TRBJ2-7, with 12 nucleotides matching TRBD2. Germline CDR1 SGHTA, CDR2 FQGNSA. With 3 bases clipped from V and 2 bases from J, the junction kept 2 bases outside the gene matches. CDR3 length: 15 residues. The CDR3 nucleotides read TGTGCCAGCAGCTTCCGGACTAGCGGGACCTACGAGCAGTACTTC. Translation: CASSFRTSGTYEQYF.

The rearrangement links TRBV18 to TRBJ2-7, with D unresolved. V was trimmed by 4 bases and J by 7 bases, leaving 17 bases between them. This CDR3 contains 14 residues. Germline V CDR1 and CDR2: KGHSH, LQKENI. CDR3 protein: CASSLSVGTWEQYF. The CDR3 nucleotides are TGTGCCAGCTCACTGAGCGTAGGCACCTGGGAGCAGTACTTC.